One TCR beta chain is described in this entry. The antigen is unknown. The V gene's germline CDR1 is KGHSH and CDR2 LQKENI. V shed 4 bases, J shed 0 bases, and the junction held 5 bases outside the gene matches. The CDR3 is made up of 16 amino acids. The PCR had 60 Vbeta and 13 Jbeta primers. Sequenced by immunoSEQ multiplex PCR; TCRdb stores in-frame clones only, minus some. The sample contains fewer than 200,000 clones, over 65% of which appear only once. The data were taken from a study of cytomegalovirus exposure and HLA in healthy donors. Study outcomes and limitations: The productive fraction for most TCR beta V segments was about 87% or about 30% in an earlier analysis.

Sequenced input: PBMCs. The V and J genes are TRBV18 and TRBJ1-5; 8 nucleotides align to TRBD1. The clonotype comes from a woman aged 40 to 50 in good health and CMV-seropositive. CDR3 sequence: CASSLTTGDSNQPQHF. The CDR3 DNA is TGTGCCAGCTCACTTACGACAGGGGATAGCAATCAGCCCCAGCATTTT.